This T cell receptor (beta chain) was sequenced for a study of regulatory T cells in long-lasting Graves disease. This clonotype has only a few counts. Antigen: not known. A read error may account for a junction end that differs from germline. The germline V gene has CDR1 SGHRS and CDR2 YFSETQ. The CDR3 consists of 14 residues. To make TCR beta libraries, researchers used iRepertoire HTBI primers and Arm-PCR of CDR3 regions. TCRdb re-analysed the multiplex PCR reads in MiXCR, keeping a single row per CDR3 protein. The top ten hold 10% of the sample, which has some 500,000 distinct CDR3 sequences, roughly 12% seen once. Study results and limitations: When disease was persistent, TRBV28, TRBJ1-2 and TRBJ2-5 were the favored segments. New patients shared fewer public clonotypes (approximately 1,000) than persistent patients did (roughly 2,600).

The time point here: newly diagnosed GD, antithyroid drugs for less than 3 months. PBMC RNA was the source of the TCR library. From an endocrinology department in Xi'an, China, came the patients. The sample was also linked to a second study, of T cells in Graves' hyperthyroidism and ophthalmopathy.

The TCR was taken from a man aged 25 to 40 with Graves disease. This sample comprised peripheral blood mononuclear cells (PBMCs), obtained at new diagnosis, from a patient treated with antithyroid drugs. V is TRBV5-1 and J is TRBJ1-6; a weak D match, TRBD1 (5 bases). The CDR3 coding sequence is TGCGCCAGCGGCTTGGGAGGGGCCTCTAACGCCCTCCACTTT. The encoded protein is CASGLGGASNALHF.